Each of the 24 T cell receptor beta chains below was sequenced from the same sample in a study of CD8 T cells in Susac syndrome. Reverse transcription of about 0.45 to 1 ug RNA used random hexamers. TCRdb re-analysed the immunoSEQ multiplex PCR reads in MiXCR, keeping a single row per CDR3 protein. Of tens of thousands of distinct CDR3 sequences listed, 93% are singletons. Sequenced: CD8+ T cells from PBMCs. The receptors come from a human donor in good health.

This chain's CDR3 is CASSPAYEQYF. CDR3 bases: TGTGCCAGCAGTCCCGCCTACGAGCAGTACTTC. The genes are TRBV28 and TRBJ2-7; no reliable D call. Germline V CDR1 and CDR2: MDHEN, SYDVKM. The CDR3 has 11 amino acids. The V end lost 5 bases, the J end lost 2 bases, and 4 bases lay between the germline ends.

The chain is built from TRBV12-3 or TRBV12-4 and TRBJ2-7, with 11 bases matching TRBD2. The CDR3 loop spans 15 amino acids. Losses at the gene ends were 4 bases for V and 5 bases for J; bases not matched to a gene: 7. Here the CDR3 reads CASSSQLAGVDEQYF. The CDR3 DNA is TGTGCCAGCAGTTCACAACTAGCGGGAGTTGACGAGCAGTACTTC.

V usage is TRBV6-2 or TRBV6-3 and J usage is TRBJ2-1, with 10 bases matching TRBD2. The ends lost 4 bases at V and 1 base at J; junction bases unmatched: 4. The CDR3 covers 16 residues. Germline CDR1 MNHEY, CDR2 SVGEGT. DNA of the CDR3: TGTGCCAGCAGTTTGGGACTAGCGAGTTCCTACAATGAGCAGTTCTTC. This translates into CASSLGLASSYNEQFF.

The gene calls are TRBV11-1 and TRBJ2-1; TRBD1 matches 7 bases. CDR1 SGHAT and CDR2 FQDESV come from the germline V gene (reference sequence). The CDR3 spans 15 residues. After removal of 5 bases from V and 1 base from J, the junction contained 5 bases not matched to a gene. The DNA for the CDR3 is TGTGCCAGCAGCATCTCCAGGGGGTCCTACAATGAGCAGTTCTTC. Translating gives CASSISRGSYNEQFF.

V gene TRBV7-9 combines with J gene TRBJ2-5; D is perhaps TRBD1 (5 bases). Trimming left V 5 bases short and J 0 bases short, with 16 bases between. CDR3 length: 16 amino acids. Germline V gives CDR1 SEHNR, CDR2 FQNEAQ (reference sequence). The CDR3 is CASSNGGARYQETQYF. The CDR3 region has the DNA TGTGCCAGCAGCAATGGTGGGGCGCGGTACCAAGAGACCCAGTACTTC.

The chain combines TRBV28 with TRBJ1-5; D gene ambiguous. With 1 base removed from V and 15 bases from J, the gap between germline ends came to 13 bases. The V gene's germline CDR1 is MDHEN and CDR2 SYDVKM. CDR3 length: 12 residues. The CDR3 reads CASSLSGSGRHF. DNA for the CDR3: TGTGCCAGCAGTTTATCTGGGTCAGGAAGGCATTTT.

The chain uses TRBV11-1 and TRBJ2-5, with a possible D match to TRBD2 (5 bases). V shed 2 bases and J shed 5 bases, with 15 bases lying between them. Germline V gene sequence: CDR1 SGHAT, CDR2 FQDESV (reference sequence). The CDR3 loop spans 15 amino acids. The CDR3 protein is CASSLILGSAETQYF. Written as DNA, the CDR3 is TGTGCCAGCAGCTTAATCCTTGGGAGTGCGGAGACCCAGTACTTC.

CDR3 sequence: CASIGPYEQYF. CDR3 in DNA: TGTGCCAGCATCGGGCCCTACGAGCAGTACTTC. This sequence joins TRBV2 and TRBJ2-7; D gene uncertain. Germline V gene sequence: CDR1 SNHLY, CDR2 FYNNEI. V was pared by 7 bases and J by 2 bases, with 6 bases between. This CDR3 region has 11 residues.

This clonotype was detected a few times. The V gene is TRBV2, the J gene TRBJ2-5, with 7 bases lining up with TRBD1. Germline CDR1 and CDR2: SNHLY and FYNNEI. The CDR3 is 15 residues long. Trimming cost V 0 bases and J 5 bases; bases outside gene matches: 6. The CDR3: CASSEAPEGAETQYF. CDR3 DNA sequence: TGTGCCAGCAGTGAAGCGCCTGAGGGGGCGGAGACCCAGTACTTC.

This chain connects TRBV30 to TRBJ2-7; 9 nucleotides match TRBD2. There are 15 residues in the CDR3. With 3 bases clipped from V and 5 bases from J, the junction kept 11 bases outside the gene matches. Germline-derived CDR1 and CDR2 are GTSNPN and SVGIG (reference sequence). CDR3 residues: CAWRGAGGLVHEQYF. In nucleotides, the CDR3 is TGTGCCTGGAGGGGAGCGGGAGGCTTGGTACACGAGCAGTACTTC.

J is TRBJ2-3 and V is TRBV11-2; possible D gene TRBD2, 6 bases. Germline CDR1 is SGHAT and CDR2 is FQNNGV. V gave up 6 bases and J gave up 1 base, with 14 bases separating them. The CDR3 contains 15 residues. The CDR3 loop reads CASRGGGARTDTQYF. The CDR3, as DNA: TGTGCCAGCAGGGGAGGAGGGGCCCGCACAGATACGCAGTATTTT.

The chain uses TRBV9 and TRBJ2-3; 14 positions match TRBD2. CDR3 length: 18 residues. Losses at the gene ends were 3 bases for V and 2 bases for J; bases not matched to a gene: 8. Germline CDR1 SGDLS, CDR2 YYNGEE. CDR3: CASSEQGLAGAPTDTQYF. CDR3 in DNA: TGTGCCAGCAGCGAGCAGGGACTAGCGGGAGCCCCCACAGATACGCAGTATTTT.

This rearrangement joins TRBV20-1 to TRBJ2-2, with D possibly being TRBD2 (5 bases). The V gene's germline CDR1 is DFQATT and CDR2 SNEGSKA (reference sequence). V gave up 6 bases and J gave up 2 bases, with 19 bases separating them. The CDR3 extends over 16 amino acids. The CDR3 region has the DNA TGCAGTGCCTCCCGGCGCGGGCAGATCAACACCGGGGAGCTGTTTTTT. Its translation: CSASRRGQINTGELFF.

Written as DNA, the CDR3 is TGTGCCAGCAGCTTACCCAACGGGGACATTCAGTACTTC. Translating it yields CASSLPNGDIQYF. J is TRBJ2-4 and V is TRBV11-1; weak D call: TRBD2 (5 bases). Per germline, CDR1 SGHAT and CDR2 FQDESV (reference sequence). The CDR3 has 13 residues. The ends were cut back, 2 bases at V and 8 bases at J, with 10 bases in the middle.

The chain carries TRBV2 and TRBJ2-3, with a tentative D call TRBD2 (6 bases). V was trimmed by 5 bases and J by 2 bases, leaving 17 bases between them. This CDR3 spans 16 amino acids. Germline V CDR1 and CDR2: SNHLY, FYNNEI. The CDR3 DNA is TGTGCCAGCAGTCGACTAGTCGCCGATTACACAGATACGCAGTATTTT. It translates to CASSRLVADYTDTQYF.

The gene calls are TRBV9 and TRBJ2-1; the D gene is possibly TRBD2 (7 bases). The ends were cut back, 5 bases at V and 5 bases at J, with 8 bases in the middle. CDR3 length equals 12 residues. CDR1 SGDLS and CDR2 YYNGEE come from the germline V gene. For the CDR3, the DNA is TGTGCCAGCAGAGGGGGGGACAATGAGCAGTTCTTC. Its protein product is CASRGGDNEQFF.

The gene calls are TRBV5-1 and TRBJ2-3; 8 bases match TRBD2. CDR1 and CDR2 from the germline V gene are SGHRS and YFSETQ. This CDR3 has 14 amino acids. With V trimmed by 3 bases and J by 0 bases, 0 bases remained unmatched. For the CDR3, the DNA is TGCGCCAGCAGCTCGGGAGGGAGCACAGATACGCAGTATTTT. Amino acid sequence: CASSSGGSTDTQYF.

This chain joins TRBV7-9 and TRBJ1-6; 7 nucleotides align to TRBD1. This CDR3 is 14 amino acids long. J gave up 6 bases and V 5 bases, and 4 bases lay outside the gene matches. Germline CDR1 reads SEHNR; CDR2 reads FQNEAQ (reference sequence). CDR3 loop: CASSQDRSNSPLHF. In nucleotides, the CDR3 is TGTGCCAGCAGCCAGGACAGGTCTAATTCACCCCTCCACTTT.

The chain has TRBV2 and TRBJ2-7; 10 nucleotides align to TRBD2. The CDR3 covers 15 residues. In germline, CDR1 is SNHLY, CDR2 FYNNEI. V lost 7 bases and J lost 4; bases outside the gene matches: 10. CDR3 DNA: TGTGCCAGCAAGGAATCTAGCGGGAGATCATACGAGCAGTACTTC. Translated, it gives CASKESSGRSYEQYF.

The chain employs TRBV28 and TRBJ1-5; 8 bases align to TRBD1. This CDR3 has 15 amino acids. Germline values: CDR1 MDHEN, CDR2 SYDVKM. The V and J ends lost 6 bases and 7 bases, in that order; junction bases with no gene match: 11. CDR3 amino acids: CASSRRQGAGQPQHF. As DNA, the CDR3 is TGTGCCAGCAGCCGCCGGCAGGGGGCTGGGCAGCCCCAGCATTTT.

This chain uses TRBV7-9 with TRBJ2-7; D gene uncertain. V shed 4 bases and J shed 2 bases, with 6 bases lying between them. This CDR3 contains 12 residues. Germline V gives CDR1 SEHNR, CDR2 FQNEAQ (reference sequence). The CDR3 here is CASSYTTYEQYF. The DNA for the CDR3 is TGTGCCAGCAGCTATACCACCTACGAGCAGTACTTC.

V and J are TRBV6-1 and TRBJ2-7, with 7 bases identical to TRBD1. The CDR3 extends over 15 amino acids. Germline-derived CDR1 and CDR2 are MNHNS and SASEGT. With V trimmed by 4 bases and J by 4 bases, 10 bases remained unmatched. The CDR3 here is CASSGPTGVGYEQYF. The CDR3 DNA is TGTGCCAGCAGTGGCCCCACAGGGGTCGGATACGAGCAGTACTTC.

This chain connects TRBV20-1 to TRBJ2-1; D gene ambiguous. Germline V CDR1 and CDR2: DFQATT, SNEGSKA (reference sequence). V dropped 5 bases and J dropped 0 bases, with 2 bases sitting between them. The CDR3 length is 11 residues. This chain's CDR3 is CSAPSYNEQFF. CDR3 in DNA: TGCAGTGCTCCCTCCTACAATGAGCAGTTCTTC.

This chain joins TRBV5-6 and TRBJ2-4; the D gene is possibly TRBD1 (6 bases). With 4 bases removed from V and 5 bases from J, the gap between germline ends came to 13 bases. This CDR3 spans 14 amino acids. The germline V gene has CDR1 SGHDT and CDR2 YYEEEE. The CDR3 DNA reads TGTGCCAGCAGCCCGGACAGACCGGAAAACATTCAGTACTTC. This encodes CASSPDRPENIQYF. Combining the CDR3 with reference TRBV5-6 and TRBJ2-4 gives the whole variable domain DAGVTQSPTHLIKTRGQQVTLRCSPKSGHDTVSWYQQALGQGPQFIFQYYEEEERQRGNFPDRFSGHQFPNYSSELNVNALLLGDSALYLCASSPDRPENIQYFGAGTRLSVL.